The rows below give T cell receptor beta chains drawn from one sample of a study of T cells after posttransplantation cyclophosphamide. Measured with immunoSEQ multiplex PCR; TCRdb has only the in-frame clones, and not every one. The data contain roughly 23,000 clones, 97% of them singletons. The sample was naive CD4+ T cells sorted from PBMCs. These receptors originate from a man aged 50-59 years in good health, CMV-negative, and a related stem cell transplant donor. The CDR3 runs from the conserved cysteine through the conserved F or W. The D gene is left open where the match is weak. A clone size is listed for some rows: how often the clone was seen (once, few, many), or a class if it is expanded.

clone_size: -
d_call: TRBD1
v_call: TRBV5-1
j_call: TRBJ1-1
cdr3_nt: TGCGCCAGCAGCGGAGGACAGGCCGGGGGAGCTTTCTTT
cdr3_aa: CASSGGQAGGAFF

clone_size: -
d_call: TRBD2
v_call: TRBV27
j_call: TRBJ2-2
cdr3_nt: TGTGCCAGCAGTCCCCGGACTAGCGGGGGCGCGAACACCGGGGAGCTGTTTTTT
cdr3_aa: CASSPRTSGGANTGELFF

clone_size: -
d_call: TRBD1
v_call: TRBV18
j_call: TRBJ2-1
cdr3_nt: TGTGCCAGCTCACCGGAGACAGGGTACAATGAGCAGTTCTTC
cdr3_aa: CASSPETGYNEQFF

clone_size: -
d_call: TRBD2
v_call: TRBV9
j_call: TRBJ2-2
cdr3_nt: TGTGCCAGCAGCGTCGCTAGCGGATTTTCCGGGGAGCTGTTTTTT
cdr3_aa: CASSVASGFSGELFF

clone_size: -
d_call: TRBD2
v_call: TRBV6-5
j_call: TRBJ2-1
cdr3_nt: TGTGCCAGCAGTTACTCATCCGCTAGCGGGTACAATGAGCAGTTCTTC
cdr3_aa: CASSYSSASGYNEQFF

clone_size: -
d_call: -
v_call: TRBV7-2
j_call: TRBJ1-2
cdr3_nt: TGTGCCAGCAGCTTGGCACTTTGGGGGGACTATGGCTACACCTTC
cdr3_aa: CASSLALWGDYGYTF

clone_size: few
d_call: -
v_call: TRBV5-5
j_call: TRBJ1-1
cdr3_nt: TGTGCCAGCAGCTGGGCTAAGGACACTGAAGCTTTCTTT
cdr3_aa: CASSWAKDTEAFF

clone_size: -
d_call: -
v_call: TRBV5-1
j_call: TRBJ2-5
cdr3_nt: TGCGCCAGCAGCTTGGCGACAGGTCACCAAGAGACCCAGTACTTC
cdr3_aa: CASSLATGHQETQYF

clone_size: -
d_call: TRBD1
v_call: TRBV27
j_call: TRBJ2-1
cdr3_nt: TGTGCCAGCAGTCCCGGGACAGCAACTCCACCCTACAATGAGCAGTTCTTC
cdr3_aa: CASSPGTATPPYNEQFF

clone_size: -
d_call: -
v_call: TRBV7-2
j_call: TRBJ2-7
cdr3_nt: TGTGCCAGCAGCTTATCTGCGGCTGTTGGGTACGAGCAGTACTTC
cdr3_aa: CASSLSAAVGYEQYF

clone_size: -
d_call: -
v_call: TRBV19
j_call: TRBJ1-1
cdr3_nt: TGTGCCAGTAGTATGCCCCCCGGGCGGGGGGTGAACACTGAAGCTTTCTTT
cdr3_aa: CASSMPPGRGVNTEAFF

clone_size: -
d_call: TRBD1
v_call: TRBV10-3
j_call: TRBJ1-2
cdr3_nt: TGTGCCATCAGTCTGAACAGGGGGTCTGGCTACACCTTC
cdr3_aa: CAISLNRGSGYTF

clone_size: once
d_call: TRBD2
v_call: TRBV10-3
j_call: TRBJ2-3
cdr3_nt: TGTGCCATCAGTGCCCCACTGGGAGGGACTAGGCTTACAGATACGCAGTATTTT
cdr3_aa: CAISAPLGGTRLTDTQYF

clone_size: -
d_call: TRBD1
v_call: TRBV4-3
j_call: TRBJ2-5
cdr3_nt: TGCGCCAGCAGCCAAGGACTCAGGGGGCGTGAGGAGACCCAGTACTTC
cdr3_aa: CASSQGLRGREETQYF

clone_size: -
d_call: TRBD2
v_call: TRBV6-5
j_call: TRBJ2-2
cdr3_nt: TGTGCCAGCAGTTCGCCGGGGGAGGGCGGGGAGCTGTTTTTT
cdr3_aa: CASSSPGEGGELFF

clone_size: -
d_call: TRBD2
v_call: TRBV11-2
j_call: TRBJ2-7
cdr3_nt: TGTGCCAGCAGCTTAGGGACTAGCGGGAGCCAGCAGTACTTC
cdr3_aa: CASSLGTSGSQQYF

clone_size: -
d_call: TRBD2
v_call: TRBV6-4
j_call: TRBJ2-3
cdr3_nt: TGTGCCAGCAGTGTTAGCGGGGGCCTCCCCAACACAGATACGCAGTATTTT
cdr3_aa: CASSVSGGLPNTDTQYF

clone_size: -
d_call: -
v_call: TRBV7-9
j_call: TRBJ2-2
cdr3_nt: TGTGCCAGCACAACCGTCAGGGACACCGGGGAGCTGTTTTTT
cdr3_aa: CASTTVRDTGELFF

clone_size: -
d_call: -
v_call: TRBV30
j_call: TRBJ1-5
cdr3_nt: TGTGCCTGGACAGTTAACAATCAGCCCCAGCATTTT
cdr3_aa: CAWTVNNQPQHF

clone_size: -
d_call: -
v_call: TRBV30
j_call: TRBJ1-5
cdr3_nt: TGTGCCTGGAATACGGGGGGCAATCAGCCCCAGCATTTT
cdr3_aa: CAWNTGGNQPQHF

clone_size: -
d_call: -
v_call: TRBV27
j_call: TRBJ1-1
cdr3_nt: TGTGCCAGCAGAATCCGGGCAGGGCCTAGCACTGAAGCTTTCTTT
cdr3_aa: CASRIRAGPSTEAFF

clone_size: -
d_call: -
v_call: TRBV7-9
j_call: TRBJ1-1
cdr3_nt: TGTGCCAGCAGCTTAGCGCGGAGGGGAGGCACTGAAGCTTTCTTT
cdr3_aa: CASSLARRGGTEAFF

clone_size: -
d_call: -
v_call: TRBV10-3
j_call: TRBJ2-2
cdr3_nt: TGTGCCATCAGTGAGAGAGAGAACACCGGGGAGCTGTTTTTT
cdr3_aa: CAISERENTGELFF

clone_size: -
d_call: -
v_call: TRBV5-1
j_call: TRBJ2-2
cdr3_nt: TGCGCCAGCAGCTTGGCCCAGTCTGAAAACACCGGGGAGCTGTTTTTT
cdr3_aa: CASSLAQSENTGELFF

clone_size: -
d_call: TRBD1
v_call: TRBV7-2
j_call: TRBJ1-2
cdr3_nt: TGTGCCAGCAGCTCGTTCTCAGGGGGCAGGGGCTACACCTTC
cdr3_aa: CASSSFSGGRGYTF

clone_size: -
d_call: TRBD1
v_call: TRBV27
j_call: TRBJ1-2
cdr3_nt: TGTGCCAGCAGTCCAGGGACAGGGGGCGACTATGGCTACACCTTC
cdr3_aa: CASSPGTGGDYGYTF

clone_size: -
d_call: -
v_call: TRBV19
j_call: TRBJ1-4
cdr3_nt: TGTGCCAGTAGTTCAGGGGAACTGTTTTTT
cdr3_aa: CASSSGELFF

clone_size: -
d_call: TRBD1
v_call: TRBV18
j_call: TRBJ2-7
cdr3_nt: TGTGCCAGCTCACCCTGGGACAGGGGGCCCTACGAGCAGTACTTC
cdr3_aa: CASSPWDRGPYEQYF

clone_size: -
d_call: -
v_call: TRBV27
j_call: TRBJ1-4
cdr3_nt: TGTGCCAGCAAATCCACACGAGAAAAACTGTTTTTT
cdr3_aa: CASKSTREKLFF

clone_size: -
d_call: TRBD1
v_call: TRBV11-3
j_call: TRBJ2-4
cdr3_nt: TGTGCCAGCAGCTTAGGCAGGGGGCAAGACATTCAGTACTTC
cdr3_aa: CASSLGRGQDIQYF

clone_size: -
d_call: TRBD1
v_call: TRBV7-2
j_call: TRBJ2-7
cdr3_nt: TGTGCCAGCAGCTTTGGGACAGGAGACCCCTACGAGCAGTACTTC
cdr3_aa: CASSFGTGDPYEQYF

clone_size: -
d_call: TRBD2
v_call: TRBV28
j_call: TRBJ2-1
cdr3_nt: TGTGCCAGCGGGACTACAGTCCCCAATGAGCAGTTCTTC
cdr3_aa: CASGTTVPNEQFF

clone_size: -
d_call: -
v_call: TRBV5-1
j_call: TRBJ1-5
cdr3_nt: TGCGCCAGCAGCTTACAAAGCAATCAGCCCCAGCATTTT
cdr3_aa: CASSLQSNQPQHF

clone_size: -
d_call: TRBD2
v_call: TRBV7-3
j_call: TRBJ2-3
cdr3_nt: TGTGCCAGCAGCTCGATTAGCGGGAGGGAAGATACGCAGTATTTT
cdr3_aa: CASSSISGREDTQYF

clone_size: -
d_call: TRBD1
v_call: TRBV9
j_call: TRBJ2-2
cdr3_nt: TGTGCCAGCAGCCCACCCGGGACAGGGAACACCGGGGAGCTGTTTTTT
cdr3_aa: CASSPPGTGNTGELFF

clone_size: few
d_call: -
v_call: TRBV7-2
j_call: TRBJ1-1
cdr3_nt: TGTGCCAGCAGCCTCACCAGGAACACTGAAGCTTTCTTT
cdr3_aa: CASSLTRNTEAFF

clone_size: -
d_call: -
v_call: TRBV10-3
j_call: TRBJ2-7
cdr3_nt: TGTGCCATCAGTGACAGGCTTCTTGACGAGCAGTACTTC
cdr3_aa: CAISDRLLDEQYF

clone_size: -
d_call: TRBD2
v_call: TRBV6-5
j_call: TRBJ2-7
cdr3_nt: TGTGCCAGCCGGACTAGCGGGGTATACGAGCAGTACTTC
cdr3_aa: CASRTSGVYEQYF

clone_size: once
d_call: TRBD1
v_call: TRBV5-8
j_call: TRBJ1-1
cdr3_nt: TGTGCCAGCAGCCAAGGACAGGGCGAAGCGAACACTGAAGCTTTCTTT
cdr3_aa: CASSQGQGEANTEAFF

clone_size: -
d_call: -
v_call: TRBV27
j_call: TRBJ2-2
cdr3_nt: TGTGCCAGCAGTTTATTCCCGGGATCAGGCACCGGGGAGCTGTTTTTT
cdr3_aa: CASSLFPGSGTGELFF

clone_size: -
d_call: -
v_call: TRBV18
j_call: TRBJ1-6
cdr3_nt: TGTGCCAGCTCACCAGATCAGGAGGGCAATTCACCCCTCCACTTT
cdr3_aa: CASSPDQEGNSPLHF

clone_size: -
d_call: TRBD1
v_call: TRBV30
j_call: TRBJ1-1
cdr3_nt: TGTGCCTGGAGTCGGGACAGGAAAAGAGAAGCTTTCTTT
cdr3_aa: CAWSRDRKREAFF

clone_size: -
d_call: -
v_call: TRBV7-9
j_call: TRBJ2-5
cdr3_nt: TGTGCCAGCAGCTTAGGCAGCCAAGAGACCCAGTACTTC
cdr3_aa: CASSLGSQETQYF

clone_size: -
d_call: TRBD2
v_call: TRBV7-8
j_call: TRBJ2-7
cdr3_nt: TGTGCCAGCAGCTTAGTCTGGCGGGAGGGGTCCTACGAGCAGTACTTC
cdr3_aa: CASSLVWREGSYEQYF

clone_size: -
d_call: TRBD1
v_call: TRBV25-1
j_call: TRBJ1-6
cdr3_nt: TGTGCCAGCAGTAAAGGACAGGGAAATTCACCCCTCCACTTT
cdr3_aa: CASSKGQGNSPLHF

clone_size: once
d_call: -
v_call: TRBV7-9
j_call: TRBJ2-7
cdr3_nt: TGTGCCAGCAGCTTACCCCCTAGCCGTAACTCCTACGAGCAGTACTTC
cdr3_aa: CASSLPPSRNSYEQYF

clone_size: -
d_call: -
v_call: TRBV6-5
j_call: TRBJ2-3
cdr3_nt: TGTGCCAGCAGTTACTCGGCTAGCCCAGTGGATACGCAGTATTTT
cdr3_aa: CASSYSASPVDTQYF

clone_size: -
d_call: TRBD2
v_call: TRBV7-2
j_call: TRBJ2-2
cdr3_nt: TGTGCCAGCAGCTTGACTAGCGGGAACACCGGGGAGCTGTTTTTT
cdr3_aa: CASSLTSGNTGELFF

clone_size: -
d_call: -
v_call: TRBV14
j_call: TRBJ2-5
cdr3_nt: TGTGCCAGCAGCCAAGACACGGGGACCCAGTACTTC
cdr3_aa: CASSQDTGTQYF

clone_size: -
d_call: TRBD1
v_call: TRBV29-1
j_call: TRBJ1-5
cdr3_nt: TGCAGCGTCCAGGGGGTGGCGAATCAGCCCCAGCATTTT
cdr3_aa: CSVQGVANQPQHF

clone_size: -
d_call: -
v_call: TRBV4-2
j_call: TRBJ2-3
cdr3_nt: TGTGCCAGCAGCCAAGAGGGGCGCAGCACAGATACGCAGTATTTT
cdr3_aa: CASSQEGRSTDTQYF

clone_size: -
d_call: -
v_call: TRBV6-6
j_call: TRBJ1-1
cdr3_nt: TGTGCCAGCAGTTACAGTGGCGGAGGGGACACTGAAGCTTTCTTT
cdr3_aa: CASSYSGGGDTEAFF

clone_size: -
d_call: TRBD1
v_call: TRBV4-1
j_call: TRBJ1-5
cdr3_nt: TGCGCCAGCAGCCAAGATGGGGACAGTTCCTATCAGCCCCAGCATTTT
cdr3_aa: CASSQDGDSSYQPQHF

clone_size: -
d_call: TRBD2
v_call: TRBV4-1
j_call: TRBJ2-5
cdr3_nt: TGCGCCAGCAGCCGGGGTGGGACTAGCGGGAGCATCGCCCAGTACTTC
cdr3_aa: CASSRGGTSGSIAQYF

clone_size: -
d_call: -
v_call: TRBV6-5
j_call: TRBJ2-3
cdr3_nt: TGTGCCAGCAGCGGGTTCACAGATACGCAGTATTTT
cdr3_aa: CASSGFTDTQYF

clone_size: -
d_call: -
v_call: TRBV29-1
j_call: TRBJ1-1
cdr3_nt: TGCAGCGTTGCGTTCAGGCTGAACACTGAAGCTTTCTTT
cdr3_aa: CSVAFRLNTEAFF

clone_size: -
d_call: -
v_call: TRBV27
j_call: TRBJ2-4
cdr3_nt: TGTGCCAGCAGTAAAGAGCCACTAGCCAAAAACATTCAGTACTTC
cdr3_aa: CASSKEPLAKNIQYF

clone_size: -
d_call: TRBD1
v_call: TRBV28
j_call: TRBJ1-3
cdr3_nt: TGTGCCAGCAGTCTAGACAGGGGGTCTGGAAACACCATATATTTT
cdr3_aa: CASSLDRGSGNTIYF

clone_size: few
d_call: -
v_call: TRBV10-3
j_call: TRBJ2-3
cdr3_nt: TGTGCCATCAGAGGGGACTCGGGGACCCATACGCAGTATTTT
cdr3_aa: CAIRGDSGTHTQYF